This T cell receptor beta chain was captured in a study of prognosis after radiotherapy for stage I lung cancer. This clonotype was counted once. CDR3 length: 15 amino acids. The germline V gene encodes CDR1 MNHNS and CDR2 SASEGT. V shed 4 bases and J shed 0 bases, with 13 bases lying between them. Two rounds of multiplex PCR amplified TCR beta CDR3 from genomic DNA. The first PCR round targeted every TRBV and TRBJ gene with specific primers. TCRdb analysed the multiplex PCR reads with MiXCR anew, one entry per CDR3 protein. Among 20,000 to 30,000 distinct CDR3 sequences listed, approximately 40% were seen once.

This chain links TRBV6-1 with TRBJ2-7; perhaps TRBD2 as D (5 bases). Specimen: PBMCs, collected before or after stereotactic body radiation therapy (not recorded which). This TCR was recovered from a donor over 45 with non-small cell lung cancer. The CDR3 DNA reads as TGTGCCAGCAGTGGGTCGGGGTCCCTCTCCTACGAGCAGTACTTC. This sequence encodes CASSGSGSLSYEQYF.